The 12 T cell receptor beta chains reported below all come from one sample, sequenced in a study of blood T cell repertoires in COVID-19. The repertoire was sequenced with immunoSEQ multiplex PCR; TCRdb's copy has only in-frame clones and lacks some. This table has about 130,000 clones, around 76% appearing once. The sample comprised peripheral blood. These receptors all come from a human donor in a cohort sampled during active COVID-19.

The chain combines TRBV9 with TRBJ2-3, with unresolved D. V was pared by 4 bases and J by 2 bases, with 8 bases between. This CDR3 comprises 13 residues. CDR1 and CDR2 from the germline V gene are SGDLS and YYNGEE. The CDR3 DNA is TGTGCCAGCAGCCCCCCCTACACAGATACGCAGTATTTT. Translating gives CASSPPYTDTQYF.

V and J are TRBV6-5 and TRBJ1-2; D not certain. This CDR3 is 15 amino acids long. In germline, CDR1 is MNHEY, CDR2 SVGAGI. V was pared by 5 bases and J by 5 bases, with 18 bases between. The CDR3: CASSPFSAAPYGYTF. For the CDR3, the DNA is TGTGCCAGCAGTCCCTTCTCGGCGGCCCCGTATGGCTACACCTTC.

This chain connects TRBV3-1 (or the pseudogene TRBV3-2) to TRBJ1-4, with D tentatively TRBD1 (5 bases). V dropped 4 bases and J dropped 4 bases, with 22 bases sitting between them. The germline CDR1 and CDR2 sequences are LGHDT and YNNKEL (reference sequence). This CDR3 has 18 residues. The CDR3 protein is CASSLLGDQPIGNEKLFF. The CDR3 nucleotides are TGTGCCAGCAGCCTCCTAGGGGATCAGCCGATCGGTAATGAAAAACTGTTTTTT.

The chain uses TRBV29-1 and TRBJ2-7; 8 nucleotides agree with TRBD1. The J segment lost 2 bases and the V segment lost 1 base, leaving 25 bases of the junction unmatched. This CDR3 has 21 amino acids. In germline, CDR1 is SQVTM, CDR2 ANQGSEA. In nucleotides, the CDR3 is TGCAGCGTTGAAGGAACCCCAAACATCCCCAAGGAGAGACAGGGGCCCTACGAGCAGTACTTC. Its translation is CSVEGTPNIPKERQGPYEQYF.

The CDR3, as DNA: TGTGCCAGCAGCACCCCCCTACAGGGGGCGATAGATACGCAGTATTTT. Translating gives CASSTPLQGAIDTQYF. The V and J genes are TRBV5-8 and TRBJ2-3; 9 bases map to TRBD1. CDR1 is SGHTS, CDR2 YDEGEE, per germline. The CDR3 has 16 residues. V dropped 4 bases and J dropped 5; count of bases not matched to a gene: 11.

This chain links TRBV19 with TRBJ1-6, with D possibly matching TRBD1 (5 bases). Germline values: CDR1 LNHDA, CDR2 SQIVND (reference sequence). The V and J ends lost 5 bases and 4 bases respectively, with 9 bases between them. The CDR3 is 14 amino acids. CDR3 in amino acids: CASSSRQYNSPLHF. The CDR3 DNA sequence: TGTGCCAGTAGTTCCCGACAGTATAATTCACCCCTCCACTTT.

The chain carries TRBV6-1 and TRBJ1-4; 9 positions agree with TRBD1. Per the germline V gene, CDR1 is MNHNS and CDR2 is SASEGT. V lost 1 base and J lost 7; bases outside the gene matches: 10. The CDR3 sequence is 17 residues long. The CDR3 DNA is TGTGCCAGCAGTGAAGTCCCGGGACAGGGTATACGTGAAAAACTGTTTTTT. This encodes CASSEVPGQGIREKLFF.

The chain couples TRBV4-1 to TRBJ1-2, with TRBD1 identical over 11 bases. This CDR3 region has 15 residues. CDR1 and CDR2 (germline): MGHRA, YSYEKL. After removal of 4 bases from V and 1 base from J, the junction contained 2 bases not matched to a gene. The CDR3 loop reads CASSPGQGVNYGYTF. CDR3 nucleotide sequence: TGCGCCAGCAGCCCGGGACAGGGGGTTAACTATGGCTACACCTTC.

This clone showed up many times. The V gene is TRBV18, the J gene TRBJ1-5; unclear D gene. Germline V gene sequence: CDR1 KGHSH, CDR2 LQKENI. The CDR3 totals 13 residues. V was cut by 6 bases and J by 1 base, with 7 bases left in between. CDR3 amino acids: CASSRGSNQPQHF. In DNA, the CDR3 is TGTGCCAGCTCCCGCGGCAGCAATCAGCCCCAGCATTTT.

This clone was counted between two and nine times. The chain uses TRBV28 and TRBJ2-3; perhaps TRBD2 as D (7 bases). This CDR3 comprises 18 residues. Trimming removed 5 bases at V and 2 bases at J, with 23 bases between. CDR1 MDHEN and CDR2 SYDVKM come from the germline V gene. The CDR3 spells CASSKVSRRGRTTDTQYF. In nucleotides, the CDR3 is TGTGCCAGCAGTAAGGTCTCCAGGCGGGGGCGTACCACAGATACGCAGTATTTT.

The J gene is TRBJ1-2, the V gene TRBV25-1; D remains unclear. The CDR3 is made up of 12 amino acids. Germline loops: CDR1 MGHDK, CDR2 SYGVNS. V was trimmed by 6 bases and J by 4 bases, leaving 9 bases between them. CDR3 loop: CASRDSIYGYTF. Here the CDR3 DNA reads TGTGCCAGCAGGGACTCAATCTATGGCTACACCTTC.

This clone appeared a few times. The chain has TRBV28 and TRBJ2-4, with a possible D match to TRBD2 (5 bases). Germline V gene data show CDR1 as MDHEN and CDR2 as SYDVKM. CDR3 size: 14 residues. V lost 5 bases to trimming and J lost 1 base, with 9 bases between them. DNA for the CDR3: TGTGCCAGCAGTCCGTGGAGGGCCAAAAACATTCAGTACTTC. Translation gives CASSPWRAKNIQYF.